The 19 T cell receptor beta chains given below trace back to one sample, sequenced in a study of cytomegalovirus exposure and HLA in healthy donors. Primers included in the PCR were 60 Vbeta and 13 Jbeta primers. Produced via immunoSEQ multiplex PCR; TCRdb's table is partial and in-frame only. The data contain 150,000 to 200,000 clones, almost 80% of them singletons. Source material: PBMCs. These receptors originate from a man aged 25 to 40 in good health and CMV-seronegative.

The CDR3 reads CASSQGRTAYEQYF. The CDR3 nucleotides are TGCGCCAGCAGCCAGGGACGGACAGCCTACGAGCAGTACTTC. V and J are TRBV4-3 and TRBJ2-7, with D possibly being TRBD1 (6 bases). V was trimmed by 3 bases and J by 2 bases, leaving 11 bases between them. The CDR3 contains 14 residues. Germline CDR1 and CDR2: LGHNA and YSLEER.

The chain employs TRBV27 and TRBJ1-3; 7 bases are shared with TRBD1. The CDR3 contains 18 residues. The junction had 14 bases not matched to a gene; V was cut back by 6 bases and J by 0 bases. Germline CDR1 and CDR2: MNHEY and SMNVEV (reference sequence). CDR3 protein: CASSLLPSGQDSGNTIYF. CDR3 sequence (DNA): TGTGCCAGCAGCCTCCTTCCCAGCGGACAGGACTCTGGAAACACCATATATTTT.

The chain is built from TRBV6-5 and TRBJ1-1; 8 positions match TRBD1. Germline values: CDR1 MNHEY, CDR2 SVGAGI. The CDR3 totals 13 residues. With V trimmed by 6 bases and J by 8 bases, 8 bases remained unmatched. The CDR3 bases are TGTGCCAGCAGGAAGACAGGGGCGAGGGAAGCTTTCTTT. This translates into CASRKTGAREAFF.

This chain's CDR3 is CASSTTGVRETQYF. The CDR3 DNA sequence: TGTGCCAGTAGTACTACAGGGGTCCGGGAGACCCAGTACTTC. The rearrangement uses TRBV19 and TRBJ2-5, with 7 nucleotides matching TRBD1. The CDR3 totals 14 residues. V shed 4 bases, J shed 5 bases, and the junction held 7 bases outside the gene matches. The germline gives CDR1 LNHDA, CDR2 SQIVND (reference sequence).

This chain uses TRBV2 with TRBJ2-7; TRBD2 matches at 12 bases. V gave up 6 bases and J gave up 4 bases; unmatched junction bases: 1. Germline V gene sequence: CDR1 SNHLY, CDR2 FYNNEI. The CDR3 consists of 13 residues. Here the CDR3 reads CASRLAGGYEQYF. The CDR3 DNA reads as TGTGCCAGCAGACTAGCGGGGGGTTACGAGCAGTACTTC.

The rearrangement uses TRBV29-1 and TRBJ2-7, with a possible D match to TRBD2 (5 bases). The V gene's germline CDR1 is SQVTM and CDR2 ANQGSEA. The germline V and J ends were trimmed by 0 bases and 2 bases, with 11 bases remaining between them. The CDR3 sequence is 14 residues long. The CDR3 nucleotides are TGCAGCGTTGAAGATCGAGCCGGGACCTACGAGCAGTACTTC. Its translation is CSVEDRAGTYEQYF.

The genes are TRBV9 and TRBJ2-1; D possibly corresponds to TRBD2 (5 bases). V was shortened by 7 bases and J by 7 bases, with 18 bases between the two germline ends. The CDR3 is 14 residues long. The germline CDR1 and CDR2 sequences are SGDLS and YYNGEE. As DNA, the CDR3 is TGTGCCAGCCATGGGCCGCCCGAGGGAAATGAGCAGTTCTTC. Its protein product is CASHGPPEGNEQFF. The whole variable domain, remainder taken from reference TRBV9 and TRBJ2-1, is DSGVTQTPKHLITATGQRVTLRCSPRSGDLSVYWYQQSLDQGLQFLIQYYNGEERAKGNILERFSAQQFPDLHSELNLSSLELGDSALYFCASHGPPEGNEQFFGPGTRLTVL.

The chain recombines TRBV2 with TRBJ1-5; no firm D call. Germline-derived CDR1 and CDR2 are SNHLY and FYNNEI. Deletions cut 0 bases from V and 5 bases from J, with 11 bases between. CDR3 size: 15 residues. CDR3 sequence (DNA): TGTGCCAGCAGTGAAGCGCTTTCAGTGGATCAGCCCCAGCATTTT. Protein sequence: CASSEALSVDQPQHF.

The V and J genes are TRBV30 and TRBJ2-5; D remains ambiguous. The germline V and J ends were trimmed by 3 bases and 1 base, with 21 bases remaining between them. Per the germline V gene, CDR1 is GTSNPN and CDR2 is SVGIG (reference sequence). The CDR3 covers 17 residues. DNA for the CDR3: TGTGCCTGGAGCGCCGGGTTCCGACCTATGCCCCAAGAGACCCAGTACTTC. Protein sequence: CAWSAGFRPMPQETQYF. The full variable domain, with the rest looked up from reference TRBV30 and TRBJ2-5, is SQTIHQWPATLVQPVGSPLSLECTVEGTSNPNLYWYRQAAGRGLQLLFYSVGIGQISSEVPQNLSASRPQDRQFILSSKKLLLSDSGFYLCAWSAGFRPMPQETQYFGPGTRLLVL.

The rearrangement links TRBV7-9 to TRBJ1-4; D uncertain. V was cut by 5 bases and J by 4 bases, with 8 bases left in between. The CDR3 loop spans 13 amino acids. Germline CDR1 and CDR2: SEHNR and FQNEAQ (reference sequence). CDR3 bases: TGTGCCAGCAGCGCCACTATTAATGAAAAACTGTTTTTT. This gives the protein CASSATINEKLFF.

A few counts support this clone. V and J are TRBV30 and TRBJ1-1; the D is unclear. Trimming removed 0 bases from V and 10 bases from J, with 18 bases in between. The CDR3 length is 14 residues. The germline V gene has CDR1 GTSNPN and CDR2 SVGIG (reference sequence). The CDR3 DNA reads TGTGCCTGGAGTGTAAATGACATAACAACTAGAGCTTTCTTT. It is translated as CAWSVNDITTRAFF.

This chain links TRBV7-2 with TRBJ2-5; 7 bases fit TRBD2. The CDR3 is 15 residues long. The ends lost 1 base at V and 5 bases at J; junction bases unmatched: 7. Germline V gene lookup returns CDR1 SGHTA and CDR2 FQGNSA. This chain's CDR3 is CASSLGGAGAETQYF. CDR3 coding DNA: TGTGCCAGCAGCTTAGGGGGCGCGGGAGCGGAGACCCAGTACTTC.

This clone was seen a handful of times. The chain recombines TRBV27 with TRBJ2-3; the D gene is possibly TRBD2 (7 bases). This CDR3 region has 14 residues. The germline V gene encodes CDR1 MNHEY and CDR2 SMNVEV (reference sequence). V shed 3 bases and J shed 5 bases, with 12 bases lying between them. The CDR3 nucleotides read TGTGCCAGCAGTTTTTGGGAGGGGGAAGATACGCAGTATTTT. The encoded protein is CASSFWEGEDTQYF.

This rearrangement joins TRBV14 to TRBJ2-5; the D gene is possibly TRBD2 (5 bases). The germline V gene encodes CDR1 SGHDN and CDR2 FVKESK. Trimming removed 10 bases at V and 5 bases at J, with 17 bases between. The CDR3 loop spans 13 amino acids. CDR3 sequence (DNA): TGTGCCACCCGGGGTCAACCTTGGGAGACCCAGTACTTC. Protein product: CATRGQPWETQYF.

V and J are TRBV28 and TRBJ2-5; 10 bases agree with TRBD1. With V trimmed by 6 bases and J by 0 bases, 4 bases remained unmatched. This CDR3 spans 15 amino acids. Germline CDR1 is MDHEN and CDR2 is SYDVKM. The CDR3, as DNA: TGTGCCAGCAGGCCAGACAGGGGGCACCAAGAGACCCAGTACTTC. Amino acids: CASRPDRGHQETQYF.

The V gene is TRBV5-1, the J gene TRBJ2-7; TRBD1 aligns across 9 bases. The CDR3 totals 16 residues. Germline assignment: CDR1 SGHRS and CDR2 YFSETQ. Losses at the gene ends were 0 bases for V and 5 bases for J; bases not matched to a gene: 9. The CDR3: CASSLAGQGLWNEQYF. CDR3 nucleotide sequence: TGCGCCAGCAGCTTGGCGGGACAGGGCTTATGGAACGAGCAGTACTTC.

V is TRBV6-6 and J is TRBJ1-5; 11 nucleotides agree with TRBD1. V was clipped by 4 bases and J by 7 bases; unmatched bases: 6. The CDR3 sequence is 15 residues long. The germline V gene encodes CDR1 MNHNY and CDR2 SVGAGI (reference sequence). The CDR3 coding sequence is TGTGCCAGCAGTTCGGACAGGGGGCGCGGGCAGCCCCAGCATTTT. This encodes CASSSDRGRGQPQHF.

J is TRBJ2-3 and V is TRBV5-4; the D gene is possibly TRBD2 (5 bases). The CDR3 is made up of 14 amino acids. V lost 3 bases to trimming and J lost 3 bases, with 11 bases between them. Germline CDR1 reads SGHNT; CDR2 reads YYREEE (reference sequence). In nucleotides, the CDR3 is TGTGCCAGCAGCTCTAGGAGGATGACAGATACGCAGTATTTT. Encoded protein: CASSSRRMTDTQYF.

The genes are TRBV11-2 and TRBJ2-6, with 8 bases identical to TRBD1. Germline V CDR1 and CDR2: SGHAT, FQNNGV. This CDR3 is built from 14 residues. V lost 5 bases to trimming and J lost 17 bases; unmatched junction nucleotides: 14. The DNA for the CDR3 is TGTGCCAGCAGCCGACCCGGGACAGGAGGCCCGATGACTTTC. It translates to CASSRPGTGGPMTF.